This TCR beta chain was captured in a study of cytomegalovirus exposure and HLA in healthy donors. The junction had 16 bases not matched to a gene; V was cut back by 6 bases and J by 2 bases. CDR1 and CDR2 from the germline V gene are SGHRS and YFSETQ. The CDR3 runs 19 residues. The PCR ran on 60 Vbeta and 13 Jbeta primers. The repertoire was sequenced with immunoSEQ multiplex PCR; TCRdb's copy has only in-frame clones and lacks some. The ten most abundant clones cover 1.3% of a sample with 150,000 or so clones. The gene calls are TRBV5-1 and TRBJ2-1; TRBD2 agrees at 11 bases. The specimen was PBMCs. This TCR derives from a woman aged 60-70 years in good health and CMV-seronegative. The CDR3 region has the DNA TGCGCCAGCAAGCCCCTTAGCGGGGGGGTAGATTGGCCCTACAATGAGCAGTTCTTC. Protein sequence: CASKPLSGGVDWPYNEQFF.